This T cell receptor (beta chain) was obtained from a study of TIL therapy for anti-PD-1-resistant metastatic lung cancer. Whole-study context: Most patients had lung adenocarcinoma.

The time point was: pre-treatment sample, taken before nivolumab and TIL therapy. Most excised metastases sampled were pleural nodules or supraclavicular lymph nodes. Tumors were harvested before any PD-1/PD-L1 blockade. Sequencing used immunoSEQ v3. Some clones are missing from TCRdb's copy, which holds only in-frame ones; the method was immunoSEQ multiplex PCR. This sample yields around 100,000 clones, of which less than 70% are seen a single time; approximately 11% belongs to the top ten. Findings and caveats of the study: Many TIL product clones were absent from baseline tumor, suggesting clonal contraction.

The CDR3 runs to 12 residues. Trimming took 1 base from V and 9 from J, leaving 7 bases between them. Germline CDR1 SEHNR, CDR2 FQNEAQ (reference sequence). Turning to this clone: Its antigen is currently unknown.

Sequencing was performed on tumor tissue, taken at baseline. The TCR comes from a person between 25 and 80 years old with non-small cell lung cancer. The chain uses TRBV7-9 and TRBJ1-5; D remains ambiguous. CDR3 sequence (DNA): TGTGCCAGCAGCTTAGGCAGGCGGCCCCAGCATTTT. Its translation: CASSLGRRPQHF.